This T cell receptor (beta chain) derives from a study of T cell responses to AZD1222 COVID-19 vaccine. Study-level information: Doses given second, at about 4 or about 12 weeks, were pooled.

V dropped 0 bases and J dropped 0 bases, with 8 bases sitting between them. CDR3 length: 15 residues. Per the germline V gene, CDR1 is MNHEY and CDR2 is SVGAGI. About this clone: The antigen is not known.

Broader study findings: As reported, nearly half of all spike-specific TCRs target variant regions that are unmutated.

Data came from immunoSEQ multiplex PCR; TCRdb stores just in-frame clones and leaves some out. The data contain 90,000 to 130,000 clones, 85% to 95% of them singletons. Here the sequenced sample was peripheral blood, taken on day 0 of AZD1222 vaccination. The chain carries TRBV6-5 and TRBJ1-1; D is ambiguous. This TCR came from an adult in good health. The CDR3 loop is CASSYSRSLNTEAFF. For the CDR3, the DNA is TGTGCCAGCAGTTACTCGCGTAGTCTGAACACTGAAGCTTTCTTT.